This T cell receptor beta chain was captured in a study of blood T cell repertoires in COVID-19 (dated by TCRdb to 2018 to 2020). Turning to the overall study: Samples covering the acute and convalescent phases of COVID-19 were provided by collaborators in the United States, Italy and Spain. The prospective study material was composed of cDNA or gDNA derived from T cells, B-cell-depleted T cells, or PBMCs. The dataset comprised deeply sampled blood TCRbeta repertoires from subjects exposed to, actively infected with, or recovered from COVID-19. The repertoires were released in a freely available public database intended as a resource for research on the immune response to SARS-CoV-2. The samples were drawn from the first 160 participants of the ongoing ImmuneRACE study and from 1,200 or so subjects provided by 6 global collaborators. Nearly every sample came with metadata listing a de-identified subject ID, COVID-19 status, age in years and sex. HLA class I and class II types, where available, came from metadata supplied by the sample provider rather than from assay-based typing. Overall results and qualifications from the work: The quantity of clinical and demographic metadata differed by source and by participant and was supplied without curation.

Remarks on this clone: What antigen it recognizes has not been identified. One base away there is no much larger clone; base qualities are not given.

Participants in the prospective study were aged roughly 18 to 89 years, lived in over 20 United States geographic areas, and enrolled through a virtual design. In the prospective study, participants were assigned to cohorts based on the clinical history participants reported in a screening survey and a study questionnaire. Mobile phlebotomists in the prospective study collected whole blood, serum and a nasopharyngeal or oropharyngeal swab from every participant. Over an approximately two-month period, participants in the prospective study had the option of providing additional blood draws and questionnaires. Before DNA extraction, prospective study blood samples were shipped either frozen or at room temperature. TCRbeta CDR3 regions were amplified from genomic DNA using the immunoSEQ Assay, a bias-controlled multiplex PCR. From the authors' description of their analysis: The number of nucleated cells in each sample was estimated from the amplification of reference gene primers within the assay. To quantify the absolute abundance of each unique TCRbeta CDR3 rearrangement, sequence reads were collapsed and filtered. For each sample, productive Simpson clonality was calculated as the square root of Simpson's diversity index over productive rearrangements. TCRdb retrieved this table from immuneACCESS and kept in-frame rearrangements only. Not all clones are present; in checked studies, unresolved V genes account for under half, and no reason is known for the remainder. The DNA gave D and trimming, while V, J and clone size come from that table. The table for this sample lists approximately 250,000 clones; approximately 90% of them were counted only once. 4.1% of the sample is in the top ten clones.

Sequenced input: PBMCs or T cells enriched from blood (not recorded which). This TCR was sampled from a woman in her twenties or thirties with acute COVID-19.

Here is the DNA: TGTGCCACCAGTGATTTGGGCCACTATGGCTACACCTTC. Its protein reads: CATSDLGHYGYTF. The chain links TRBV24-1 with TRBJ1-2, with no reliable assignment of the D segment. The CDR3 spans 13 residues, from the cysteine through the phenylalanine. The CDR3 DNA has 39 bases and is translated from base 1. CDR1 and CDR2 (KGHDR, SFDVKD) derive from the germline V gene. V lost 0 bases and J lost 3 bases; the stretch between them is 4 bases long.